Below, 20 T cell receptor beta chains from the same sample are listed, as sequenced in a study of neurological immune-mediated disorders. MiXCR, run by TCRdb on the 5' RACE reads, gives a single entry per CDR3 protein. The sample holds tens of thousands of distinct CDR3 sequences; approximately 4.5% are singletons and the top ten take 23%. The sequencing input was PBMCs. These receptors were obtained from a man aged 18 to 29 in good health.

This clonotype showed up many times. The rearrangement uses TRBV18 and TRBJ2-6; D call uncertain. The germline V and J ends were trimmed by 6 bases and 7 bases, with 25 bases remaining between them. The germline gives CDR1 KGHSH, CDR2 LQKENI. The CDR3 totals 18 residues. CDR3 sequence (DNA): TGTGCCAGCTCCCCGTTTAGGTCCCTTGCATCCGGAGCCAACGTCCTGACTTTC. Amino acids: CASSPFRSLASGANVLTF.

This clonotype was seen many times. The J gene is TRBJ2-3, the V gene TRBV12-3 or TRBV12-4; D uncertain. This CDR3 has 13 residues. V lost 4 bases and J 5 bases, leaving 10 bases between the germline ends. The CDR3 protein is CASSSFARDTQYF. CDR3 DNA sequence: TGTGCCAGCAGTTCCTTTGCGCGAGATACGCAGTATTTT.

This clonotype was detected many times. The chain uses TRBV20-1 and TRBJ1-6; 10 bases agree with TRBD1. This CDR3 region has 15 residues. Trimming took 0 bases from V and 7 from J; bases not matched to a gene: 3. Germline V gene data show CDR1 as DFQATT and CDR2 as SNEGSKA (reference sequence). The CDR3 here is CSARDRTGGNSPLHF. CDR3 DNA sequence: TGCAGTGCTAGAGATAGGACAGGGGGAAATTCACCCCTCCACTTT.

J is TRBJ2-2 and V is TRBV7-2, with D tentatively TRBD2 (7 bases). This CDR3 contains 16 residues. Germline values: CDR1 SGHTA, CDR2 FQGNSA. V lost 3 bases to trimming and J lost 7 bases, with 18 bases between them. The CDR3 DNA follows: TGTGCCAGCAGCTTGGACGGAGGGGGGGACAACGGGGAGCTGTTTTTT. Its translation: CASSLDGGGDNGELFF.

This clonotype has a count of ten or more. The chain carries TRBV7-2 and TRBJ2-5; no clear D. Germline CDR1 reads SGHTA; CDR2 reads FQGNSA. The CDR3 length is 16 residues. Trimming shortened V by 0 bases and J by 4 bases, and 15 bases separated the two germline ends. CDR3 in DNA: TGTGCCAGCAGCTTAGCTTATGGGGTTTCTGTAGAGACCCAGTACTTC. Translating it yields CASSLAYGVSVETQYF.

This clonotype was observed many times. Written as DNA, the CDR3 is TGTGCCAGCAGCGCCATTCCCGGGGAGCAGTTCTTC. Residues: CASSAIPGEQFF. The V call is TRBV7-3, the J call TRBJ2-1; D is uncertain. Germline CDR1 reads SGHTA; CDR2 reads FQGTGA. V shed 5 bases and J shed 10 bases, with 12 bases lying between them. The CDR3 extends over 12 amino acids.

This clonotype has at least ten counts. The rearrangement links TRBV6-5 to TRBJ1-4; maybe TRBD1 (6 bases). The CDR3 spans 13 residues. The ends were cut back, 6 bases at V and 4 bases at J, with 9 bases in the middle. Per the germline V gene, CDR1 is MNHEY and CDR2 is SVGAGI. The CDR3 spells CASRDSVNEKLFF. The CDR3 nucleotides are TGTGCCAGCAGGGACAGCGTTAATGAAAAACTGTTTTTT.

This clonotype was detected many times. Written as DNA, the CDR3 is TGTGCCAGCAGTGAATCTGTCAACACAGATACGCAGTATTTT. It codes for CASSESVNTDTQYF. The V gene is TRBV25-1, the J gene TRBJ2-3; D is ambiguous. V dropped 1 base and J dropped 2 bases, with 7 bases sitting between them. This CDR3 spans 14 amino acids. Germline values: CDR1 MGHDK, CDR2 SYGVNS.

The sample holds many counts of this clonotype. The CDR3 coding sequence is TGTGCCAGCAGTTTGACAGGGGGCCAACAGCCCCAGCATTTT. Translated, it gives CASSLTGGQQPQHF. The chain links TRBV28 to TRBJ1-5; 10 nucleotides line up with TRBD1. CDR1 and CDR2 (germline): MDHEN, SYDVKM. With V trimmed by 3 bases and J by 7 bases, 3 bases remained unmatched. The CDR3 extends over 14 amino acids. The full variable domain, completed using reference TRBV28 and TRBJ1-5, is DVKVTQSSRYLVKRTGEKVFLECVQDMDHENMFWYRQDPGLGLRLIYFSYDVKMKEKGDIPEGYSVSREKKERFSLILESASTNQTSMYLCASSLTGGQQPQHFGDGTRLSIL.

This clonotype was seen repeatedly, ten times or more. The chain couples TRBV3-1 to TRBJ2-7, with D maybe TRBD1 (6 bases). Germline CDR1 and CDR2: LGHDT and YNNKEL (reference sequence). The CDR3 is 12 residues long. Trimming stripped 8 bases from V and 2 bases from J, with 10 bases between. The CDR3 DNA sequence: TGTGCCAGCGAGGGGACAACCTACGAGCAGTACTTC. It is translated as CASEGTTYEQYF.

This clonotype came up many times. The chain has TRBV6-5 and TRBJ1-6; D is perhaps TRBD1 (6 bases). The V gene lost 5 bases and the J gene lost 9 bases, with 11 bases spanning the gap. The CDR3 contains 13 residues. Germline V gene sequence: CDR1 MNHEY, CDR2 SVGAGI. CDR3 amino acids: CASSTGYRSPLHF. The CDR3 nucleotides are TGTGCCAGCAGTACAGGGTATCGTTCACCCCTCCACTTT.

This clonotype was seen many times. The chain joins TRBV6-5 to TRBJ1-2; D is uncertain. This CDR3 spans 16 amino acids. The V gene lost 1 base and the J gene lost 4 bases, with 16 bases spanning the gap. The germline CDR1 and CDR2 sequences are MNHEY and SVGAGI. CDR3 residues: CASSYWAGSRVYGYTF. Here the CDR3 DNA reads TGTGCCAGCAGTTACTGGGCCGGATCGAGGGTCTATGGCTACACCTTC.

This clonotype was observed at least ten times. The rearrangement joins TRBV27 to TRBJ2-3; D gene uncertain. This CDR3 spans 14 amino acids. V shed 5 bases and J shed 0 bases, with 9 bases lying between them. Germline CDR1 is MNHEY and CDR2 is SMNVEV (reference sequence). CDR3 nucleotides: TGTGCCAGCAGTCTCTCAGCGAGCACAGATACGCAGTATTTT. Protein sequence: CASSLSASTDTQYF.

This clonotype showed up many times. This chain joins TRBV25-1 and TRBJ1-2, with a tentative D call TRBD1 (5 bases). Trimming stripped 3 bases from V and 4 bases from J, with 9 bases between. Germline assignment: CDR1 MGHDK and CDR2 SYGVNS. The CDR3 spans 13 residues. CDR3 coding DNA: TGTGCCAGCAGTGACCGGGGGTTCTATGGCTACACCTTC. Amino acid sequence: CASSDRGFYGYTF.

This clonotype was observed many times. This rearrangement joins TRBV7-3 to TRBJ2-5; perhaps D is TRBD1 or TRBD2 (5 bases each). Germline assignment: CDR1 SGHTA and CDR2 FQGTGA. Trimming took 5 bases from V and 1 from J, leaving 17 bases between them. The CDR3 totals 16 residues. In DNA form, the CDR3 reads TGTGCCAGCAGCCTCAACTCCGGGACGATCCAAGAGACCCAGTACTTC. Protein sequence: CASSLNSGTIQETQYF.

By sample share, this clonotype is medium-sized (0.01 to 0.1%). An end of the junction differs from the germline gene, which may be a read error. The chain employs TRBV18 and TRBJ1-5; 8 bases are shared with TRBD1. Germline V gives CDR1 KGHSH, CDR2 LQKENI. The CDR3 runs 15 residues. CDR3 loop: CASSQETGADQPQHF. CDR3 coding DNA: TGTGCCAGTTCACAGGAGACAGGGGCCGATCAGCCCCAGCATTTT. The full variable domain, with the rest looked up from reference TRBV18 and TRBJ1-5, is NAGVMQNPRHLVRRRGQEARLRCSPMKGHSHVYWYRQLPEEGLKFMVYLQKENIIDESGMPKERFSAEFPKEGPSILRIQQVVRGDSAAYFCASSQETGADQPQHFGDGTRLSIL.

This clonotype was counted ten times or more. The rearrangement links TRBV2 to TRBJ2-4; D possibly uses TRBD1 or TRBD2 (5 bases each). The germline V and J ends were trimmed by 7 bases and 8 bases, with 9 bases remaining between them. This CDR3 comprises 11 residues. Germline V gene data show CDR1 as SNHLY and CDR2 as FYNNEI. This chain's CDR3 is CASTEGYIQYF. In nucleotides, the CDR3 is TGTGCCAGCACCGAGGGGTACATTCAGTACTTC.

This clonotype was recorded many times. The CDR3 DNA reads TGTGCCAGCAGCTCCGGGGCCAGCTCCTACGAGCAGTACTTC. Translation: CASSSGASSYEQYF. This rearrangement joins TRBV11-2 to TRBJ2-7; D assignment may be TRBD1 or TRBD2 (5 bases each). Germline CDR1 SGHAT, CDR2 FQNNGV. Trimming cost V 4 bases and J 0 bases, with 10 bases left between them. There are 14 residues in the CDR3.

This clonotype was counted many times. The chain links TRBV29-1 to TRBJ2-1; no firm D call. The germline V and J ends were trimmed by 7 bases and 4 bases, with 8 bases remaining between them. The CDR3 is 11 amino acids. The germline V gene has CDR1 SQVTM and CDR2 ANQGSEA. The CDR3 nucleotides read TGCAGCGCTGGACCTTACAATGAGCAGTTCTTC. Amino acid sequence: CSAGPYNEQFF.

Within the sample, this clonotype is medium-sized. The chain has TRBV12-3 or TRBV12-4 and TRBJ1-2, with D perhaps matching TRBD1 (6 bases). The CDR3 consists of 13 residues. The germline V and J ends were trimmed by 6 bases and 5 bases, with 13 bases remaining between them. CDR3 DNA sequence: TGTGCCAGCAGACCGGACAGTCCTTATGGCTACACCTTC. Protein: CASRPDSPYGYTF.